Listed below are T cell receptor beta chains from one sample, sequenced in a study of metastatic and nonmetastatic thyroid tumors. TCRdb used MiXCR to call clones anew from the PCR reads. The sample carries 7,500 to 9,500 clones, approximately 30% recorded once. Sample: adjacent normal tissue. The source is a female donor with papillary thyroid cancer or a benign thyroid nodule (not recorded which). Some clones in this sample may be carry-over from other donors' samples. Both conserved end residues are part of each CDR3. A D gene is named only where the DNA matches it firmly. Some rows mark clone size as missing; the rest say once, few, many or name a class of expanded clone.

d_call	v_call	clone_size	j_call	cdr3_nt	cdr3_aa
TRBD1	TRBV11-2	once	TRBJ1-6	TGTGCCAGCAGACCCGACAGGGTTTCACTTAAGAATTCACCCCTCCACTTT	CASRPDRVSLKNSPLHF
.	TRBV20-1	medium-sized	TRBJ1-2	TGCAGTGCTAGGGCGACAGCTCTTCCCCTCTACACCTTC	CSARATALPLYTF
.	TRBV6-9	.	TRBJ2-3	TGTGCCAGCAGTTATTCTGGCGTGCGGGGAGGCCCAGATACGCAGTATTTT	CASSYSGVRGGPDTQYF
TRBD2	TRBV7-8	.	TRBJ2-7	TGTGCCAGCAGCTTAAACGTGGGCGGGAGAACGTACGAGCAGTACTTC	CASSLNVGGRTYEQYF
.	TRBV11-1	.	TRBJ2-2	TGTGCCAGCAGCTGGCCGAACCCCTTAAGCGGGCCGAACACCGGGGAGCTGTTTTTT	CASSWPNPLSGPNTGELFF
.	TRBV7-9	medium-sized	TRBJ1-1	TGTGCCAGCAGCTTAGGCAGGCAGAACACTGAAGCTTTCTTT	CASSLGRQNTEAFF
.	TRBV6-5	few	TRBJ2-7	TGTGCCAGCAGTCCCTCGGCCGGAGAAACGTACGAGCAGTACTTC	CASSPSAGETYEQYF
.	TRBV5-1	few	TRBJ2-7	TGCGCCAGCAGCTTGGGGTTAGGCAGCTCCTACGAGCAGTACTTC	CASSLGLGSSYEQYF
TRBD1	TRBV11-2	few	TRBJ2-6	TGTGCCAGCAGCCCGCGGACAGGGACGCTAAGGTCTGGGGCCAACGTCCTGACTTTC	CASSPRTGTLRSGANVLTF
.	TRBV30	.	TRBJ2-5	TGTGCCTGGAGTGTACTGGGGAAAGAGACCCAGTACTTC	CAWSVLGKETQYF
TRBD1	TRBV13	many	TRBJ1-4	TGTGCCAGCACCGGGGGGACAGGGCCCAATGAAAAACTGTTTTTT	CASTGGTGPNEKLFF
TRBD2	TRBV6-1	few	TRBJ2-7	TGTGCCAGCAGTGAGGGACTAGCGGGGGCAGGGGAGCAGTACTTC	CASSEGLAGAGEQYF
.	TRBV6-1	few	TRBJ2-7	TGTGCCAGCAGTGTACGGGACTCCTACGAGCAGTACTTC	CASSVRDSYEQYF
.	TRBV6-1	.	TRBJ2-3	TGTGCCAGCAGTGAACCGCCGACGGGTCCTAGCACAGATACGCAGTATTTT	CASSEPPTGPSTDTQYF
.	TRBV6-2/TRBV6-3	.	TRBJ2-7	TGTGCCAGCAGTTACTCCCCGGGACCCCTCTACGAGCAGTACTTC	CASSYSPGPLYEQYF
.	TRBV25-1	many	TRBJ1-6	TGTGCCAGCAGTGAATACCCCCCCCAGAGCTCCTATAATTCACCCCTCCACTTT	CASSEYPPQSSYNSPLHF
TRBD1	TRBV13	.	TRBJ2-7	TGTGCCAGCCGACAGGGATCCTACGAGCAGTACTTC	CASRQGSYEQYF
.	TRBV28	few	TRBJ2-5	TGTGCCAGCACCTACTTGTACGGGCGGGACCGAAGTGGAGAGACCCAGTACTTC	CASTYLYGRDRSGETQYF
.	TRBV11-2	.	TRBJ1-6	TGTGCCAGCAGCTTGGGGGCCGGGGCAGGGAACTCACCCCACCACTTT	CASSLGAGAGNSPHHF
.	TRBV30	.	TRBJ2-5	TGTGCCTGGTCTTCGAAGGAGACCCAGTACTTC	CAWSSKETQYF
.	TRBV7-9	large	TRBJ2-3	TGTGCCAGCAGCCATCTTGCTGCGGGGACCTTCACAGATACGCAGTATTTT	CASSHLAAGTFTDTQYF
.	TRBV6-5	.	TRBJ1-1	TGTGCCAGCAGTTACGTACGGAGGCAGGGGCGGTTGGACACTGAAGCTTTCTTT	CASSYVRRQGRLDTEAFF
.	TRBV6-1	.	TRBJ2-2	TGTGCCAGCAACCCCTCGTTACCTGTGACCGGGGCGCTGTTTTTT	CASNPSLPVTGALFF
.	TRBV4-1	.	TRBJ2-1	TGCGCCAGCCGCCAAATGACAGGAATTGAGCAGTTCTTC	CASRQMTGIEQFF
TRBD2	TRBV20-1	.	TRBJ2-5	TGCAGTGCTCCCGGGACTAGCGTATGCCAAGAGACCCAGTACTTC	CSAPGTSVCQETQYF
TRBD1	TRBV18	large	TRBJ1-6	TGTGCCAGCTCACCAAGGACAGGGGGCTCCTCACCCCTCCACTTT	CASSPRTGGSSPLHF
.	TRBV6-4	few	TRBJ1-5	TGTGCCAGCAGTGACTCTCCGATGCCAGGAACGGATCAGCCCCAGCATTTT	CASSDSPMPGTDQPQHF
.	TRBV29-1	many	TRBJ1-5	TGCAGCGTTGCACAGGGCCTGAATCAGCCCCAGCATTTT	CSVAQGLNQPQHF
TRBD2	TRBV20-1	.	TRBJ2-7	TGCAGTGTCATCGGACTAGCGGGGAACTACGAGCAGTACTTC	CSVIGLAGNYEQYF
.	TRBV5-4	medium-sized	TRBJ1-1	TGTGCCAGCAGCTTAACGAACACTGAAGCTTTCTTT	CASSLTNTEAFF
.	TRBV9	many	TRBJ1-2	TGTGCCTGCAGCGTAGGTGGGGGCCTCCAAGCCTTC	CACSVGGGLQAF